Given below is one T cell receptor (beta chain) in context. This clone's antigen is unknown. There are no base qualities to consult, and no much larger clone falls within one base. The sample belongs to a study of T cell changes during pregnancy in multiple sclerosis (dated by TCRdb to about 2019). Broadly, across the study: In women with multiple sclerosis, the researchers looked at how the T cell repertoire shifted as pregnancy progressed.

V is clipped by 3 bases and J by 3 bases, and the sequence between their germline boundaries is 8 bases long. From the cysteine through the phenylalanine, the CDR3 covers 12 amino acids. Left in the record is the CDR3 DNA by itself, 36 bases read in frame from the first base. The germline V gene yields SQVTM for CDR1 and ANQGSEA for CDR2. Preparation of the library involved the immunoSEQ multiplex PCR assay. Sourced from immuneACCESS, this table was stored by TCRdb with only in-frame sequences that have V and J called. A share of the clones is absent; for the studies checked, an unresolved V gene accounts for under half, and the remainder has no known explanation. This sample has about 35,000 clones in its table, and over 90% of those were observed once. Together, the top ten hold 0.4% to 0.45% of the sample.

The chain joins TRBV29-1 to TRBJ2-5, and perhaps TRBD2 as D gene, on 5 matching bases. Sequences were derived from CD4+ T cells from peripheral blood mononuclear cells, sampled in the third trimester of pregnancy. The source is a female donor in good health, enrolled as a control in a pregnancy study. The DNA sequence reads TGCAGCGTTGATGACTATAAAGAGACCCAGTACTTC. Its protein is CSVDDYKETQYF. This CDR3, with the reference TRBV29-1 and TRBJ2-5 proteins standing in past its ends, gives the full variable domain SAVISQKPSRDICQRGTSLTIQCQVDSQVTMMFWYRQQPGQSLTLIATANQGSEATYESGFVIDKFPISRPNLTFSTLTVSNMSPEDSSIYLCSVDDYKETQYFGPGTRLLVL.